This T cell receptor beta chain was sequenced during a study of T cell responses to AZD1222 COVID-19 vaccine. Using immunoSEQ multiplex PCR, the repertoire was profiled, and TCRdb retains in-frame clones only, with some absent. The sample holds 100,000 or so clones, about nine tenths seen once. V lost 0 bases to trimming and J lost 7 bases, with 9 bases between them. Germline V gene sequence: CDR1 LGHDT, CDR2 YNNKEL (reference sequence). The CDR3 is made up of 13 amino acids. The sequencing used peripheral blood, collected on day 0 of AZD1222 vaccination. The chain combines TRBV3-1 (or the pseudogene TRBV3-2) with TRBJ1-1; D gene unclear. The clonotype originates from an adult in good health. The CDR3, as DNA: TGTGCCAGCAGCCAAGATAGAGGGAGTGAAGCTTTCTTT. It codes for CASSQDRGSEAFF.